This T cell receptor beta chain came from a study of shared clonotypes between healthy human individuals. Findings of the study overall: Investigators expected sequencing depth to affect clonotype sharing among donors.

Only in-frame clones appear in the TCRdb table, and some are missing; sequencing was by immunoSEQ multiplex PCR. The sample lists a few hundred thousand clones; 95% to 98% were seen once. In the case of this clone: The antigen is unknown.

The receptor comes from a young woman in good health. Sequencing was done on a sample of naive CD4+ T cells sorted from blood. Sample subset: CD45RA+ positively selected.

CDR3 nucleotides: TGTGCCAGCGAGGGGTCCCCCTACGAGCAGTACTTC. It specifies CASEGSPYEQYF. The V and J genes are TRBV28 and TRBJ2-7; perhaps D is TRBD1 or TRBD2 (5 bases each). The CDR3 spans 12 residues. Trimming shortened V by 8 bases and J by 2 bases, and 10 bases separated the two germline ends. Germline V gives CDR1 MDHEN, CDR2 SYDVKM. Variable domain in full (rest from reference TRBV28 and TRBJ2-7): DVKVTQSSRYLVKRTGEKVFLECVQDMDHENMFWYRQDPGLGLRLIYFSYDVKMKEKGDIPEGYSVSREKKERFSLILESASTNQTSMYLCASEGSPYEQYFGPGTRLTVT.